The 7 T cell receptor beta chains given below trace back to one sample, sequenced in a study of T cells after yellow fever vaccination. TCRdb reprocessed the 5' RACE reads via MiXCR and lists one record per CDR3 protein. The sample yields hundreds of thousands of distinct CDR3 sequences, roughly 22% seen once. Material: PBMCs, obtained roughly 23 days after the first yellow fever vaccination. These receptors all stem from a man aged 18 to 29 who received the YFV17D yellow fever vaccine.

The CDR3 loop reads CASSPLKGGEQYF. In nucleotides, the CDR3 is TGTGCCAGCAGCCCGTTGAAGGGGGGTGAGCAGTACTTC. This chain links TRBV5-4 with TRBJ2-7; either TRBD1 or TRBD2 may supply D (6 bases each). Germline V gene data show CDR1 as SGHNT and CDR2 as YYREEE (reference sequence). This CDR3 spans 13 amino acids. The V gene lost 4 bases and the J gene lost 7 bases, with 15 bases spanning the gap. Together with reference TRBV5-4 and TRBJ2-7, the CDR3 gives the full variable domain: ETGVTQSPTHLIKTRGQQVTLRCSSQSGHNTVSWYQQALGQGPQFIFQYYREEENGRGNFPPRFSGLQFPNYSSELNVNALELDDSALYLCASSPLKGGEQYFGPGTRLTVT.

The rearrangement uses TRBV29-1 and TRBJ2-1; D perhaps matches TRBD2 (6 bases). CDR1 is SQVTM, CDR2 ANQGSEA, per germline. The CDR3 spans 14 residues. Trimming pared 3 bases from V and 0 bases from J, leaving 9 bases between. CDR3 DNA sequence: TGCAGCGTTGATGCCGGGAGCTCCTACAATGAGCAGTTCTTC. Its translation is CSVDAGSSYNEQFF.

This chain links TRBV6-2 or TRBV6-3 with TRBJ2-1; D call uncertain. This CDR3 is 14 amino acids long. The germline V gene has CDR1 MNHEY and CDR2 SVGEGT. Between the trimmed V and J ends, which lost 6 bases and 5 bases, there was a span of 14 bases. The CDR3 loop is CASSPLRVDNEQFF. Here the CDR3 DNA reads TGTGCCAGCAGCCCTCTTCGGGTTGACAATGAGCAGTTCTTC.

In nucleotides, the CDR3 is TGTGCCAGCAGCTTGACTAGCGGGGCACTCGATACGCAGTATTTT. As protein: CASSLTSGALDTQYF. The chain has TRBV9 and TRBJ2-3; 11 bases fit TRBD2. CDR1 is SGDLS and CDR2 is YYNGEE in the germline V gene. The CDR3 has 15 amino acids. After removal of 4 bases from V and 6 bases from J, the junction contained 7 bases not matched to a gene.

This clonotype was counted at least ten times. The chain has TRBV5-6 and TRBJ2-1; maybe TRBD2 (6 bases). From germline, CDR1 is SGHDT and CDR2 YYEEEE. V lost 0 bases to trimming and J lost 2 bases, with 15 bases between them. The CDR3 has 17 amino acids. The CDR3: CASSLVGPGVPYNEQFF. CDR3 nucleotides: TGTGCCAGCAGCTTGGTGGGCCCGGGAGTGCCCTACAATGAGCAGTTCTTC.

This chain connects TRBV27 to TRBJ1-1; D is perhaps TRBD1 (6 bases). The CDR3 is 15 amino acids. Trimming took off 4 bases at V and 3 bases at J, with 15 bases between the two ends. Germline-derived CDR1 and CDR2 are MNHEY and SMNVEV (reference sequence). DNA of the CDR3: TGTGCCAGCAGTTCAGGGGTTTATGACTACACTGAAGCTTTCTTT. Amino acids: CASSSGVYDYTEAFF.

The rearrangement joins TRBV29-1 to TRBJ2-7; D perhaps matches TRBD2 (5 bases). CDR1 and CDR2 from the germline V gene are SQVTM and ANQGSEA. Trimming left V 3 bases short and J 6 bases short, with 15 bases between. The CDR3 is 13 residues long. DNA for the CDR3: TGCAGCGTTGATACGGGTCAGAGCGGCGAGCAGTACTTC. This translates into CSVDTGQSGEQYF.